These T cell receptor beta chains were read from a single sample in a study of CD8 T cells in Susac syndrome. One entry per CDR3 protein, called by TCRdb with MiXCR from the immunoSEQ multiplex PCR reads. This table has 70,000 or so distinct CDR3 sequences, over 85% appearing once. The sequenced sample was CD8+ T cells from PBMCs. Receptors originate from a human donor with multiple sclerosis. Each CDR3 is given with its conserved first and last residue. D genes are given only for firm matches. Only some rows state a clone size, as once, few, many or a class for expanded clones.

V	D	J	size	DNA	CDR3
TRBV27	-	TRBJ2-3	-	TGTGCCAGCAACGAGTCACCCACCCGCACAGATACGCAGTATTTT	CASNESPTRTDTQYF
TRBV7-2	-	TRBJ2-7	-	TGTGCCAGCAGCCCTCGGACTTACGAGCAGTACTTC	CASSPRTYEQYF
TRBV7-9	TRBD2	TRBJ2-1	-	TGTGCCATTACCGCCCGGGGACTAGCGGATTACAATGAGCAGTTCTTC	CAITARGLADYNEQFF
TRBV29-1	TRBD2	TRBJ2-7	-	TGCAGCGTGGCCGGGACTAGAGTCTACGAGCAGTACTTC	CSVAGTRVYEQYF
TRBV6-5	-	TRBJ2-7	-	TGTGCCAGCAGTTACAAACAGGGTTACGAGCAGTACTTC	CASSYKQGYEQYF
TRBV5-1	-	TRBJ2-4	-	TGCGCCAGCAGACTTTTGGACGGGAAAAACATTCAGTACTTC	CASRLLDGKNIQYF
TRBV4-3	-	TRBJ2-7	once	TGCGCCAGCAGCCAAGGGGTCAGGGGCTACGAGCAGTACTTC	CASSQGVRGYEQYF
TRBV11-2	-	TRBJ1-2	-	TGTGCCAGCAGCGCCGGGACGATAAATGGCTACACCTTC	CASSAGTINGYTF
TRBV29-1	-	TRBJ2-2	-	TGCAGCGTCCCGATACCTGGGGGAGGTTTGATGGCCGGGGAGCTGTTTTTT	CSVPIPGGGLMAGELFF
TRBV11-3	-	TRBJ2-2	-	TGTGCCAGCAGCTCCCGGGACGGAGAGGGTTTTGGCACCGGGGAGCTGTTTTTT	CASSSRDGEGFGTGELFF
TRBV2	-	TRBJ2-2	-	TGTGCCAGCAGTCCCCGGAGGGAGCCGAACACCGGGGAGCTGTTTTTT	CASSPRREPNTGELFF
TRBV7-2	-	TRBJ2-1	-	TGTGCCAGCAGCTTAAGCCGGGACTACAATGAGCAGTTCTTC	CASSLSRDYNEQFF
TRBV6-5	-	TRBJ1-1	once	TGTGCCAGCAGTTACCATGTGCTGGCCGCTGAAGCTTTCTTT	CASSYHVLAAEAFF
TRBV12-3/TRBV12-4	-	TRBJ1-2	-	TGTGCCAGCAGTTTCACTGGCGGGGGCTACACCTTC	CASSFTGGGYTF
TRBV7-9	TRBD1	TRBJ1-2	-	TGTGCCAGCAGCCCGACAGGGTTCAACTATGGCTACACCTTC	CASSPTGFNYGYTF
TRBV5-1	-	TRBJ1-2	-	TGCGCCAGCAGCTTGCGCACAGACTGGGGCTACACCTTC	CASSLRTDWGYTF
TRBV5-1	-	TRBJ1-1	-	TGCGCCAGCAGCTTTCTGCAATCCAGGGAAGCTTTCTTT	CASSFLQSREAFF
TRBV27	TRBD1	TRBJ2-7	-	TGTGCCAGCAGTTTGACAAACAGGGGGCGTAAGACCTACGAGCAGTACTTC	CASSLTNRGRKTYEQYF
TRBV14	-	TRBJ2-7	-	TGTGCCAGCAGCCAAGCAGGGGTCTCCTACGAGCAGTACTTC	CASSQAGVSYEQYF
TRBV6-5	-	TRBJ2-1	-	TGTGCCAGCAGCCACGCCGTCAATGAGCAGTTCTTC	CASSHAVNEQFF
TRBV7-9	-	TRBJ1-2	-	TGTGCCAGCAGCCCGGGCCAAGCGGGCTACACCTTC	CASSPGQAGYTF
TRBV7-8	TRBD2	TRBJ2-7	-	TGTGCCAGCAGCTCGGGACTAGCGGGGGACTACGAGCAGTACTTC	CASSSGLAGDYEQYF
TRBV4-2	TRBD2	TRBJ2-3	once	TGTGCCAGCAGCCAAATACTAGCGGGAGAATCAGATACGCAGTATTTT	CASSQILAGESDTQYF
TRBV5-6	TRBD1	TRBJ2-6	-	TGTGCCAGCAGCTATCAGGGGGCGTATGGGGCCAACGTCCTGACTTTC	CASSYQGAYGANVLTF
TRBV6-6	-	TRBJ2-7	-	TGTGCCAGCCTCGGGCGAGTGTTCTACGAGCAGTACTTC	CASLGRVFYEQYF
TRBV5-1	TRBD2	TRBJ2-5	once	TGCGCCAGCAGCCCGACTAGCGGGAGGGCCCGGGAGACCCAGTACTTC	CASSPTSGRARETQYF
TRBV27	TRBD1	TRBJ1-1	-	TGTGCCAGCAGTCCGCAGCCCTTCGGGACAGGGACGAACACTGAAGCTTTCTTT	CASSPQPFGTGTNTEAFF
TRBV13	-	TRBJ2-7	-	TGTGCCAGCAGCTCTTCGGGCAGCTCCTACGAGCAGTACTTC	CASSSSGSSYEQYF
TRBV27	-	TRBJ2-7	few	TGTGCCAGCAGTTTTCAGAGCTACTACGAGCAGTACTTC	CASSFQSYYEQYF
TRBV5-4	TRBD2	TRBJ2-3	once	TGTGCCAGCGGCGATAGCGGGAGGGTCGCAGATACGCAGTATTTT	CASGDSGRVADTQYF
TRBV11-3	TRBD2	TRBJ2-3	-	TGTGCCAGCAGCTTAGGCCCCCCGGGAGGAGCAGATACGCAGTATTTT	CASSLGPPGGADTQYF
TRBV5-4	-	TRBJ1-2	-	TGTGCCAGCAGCTTGGACGGGTCCCATGGCTACACCTTC	CASSLDGSHGYTF
TRBV27	TRBD1	TRBJ2-7	-	TGTGCCAGCAGTTTAAGTCAGGGGGCGGCCTACGAGCAGTACTTC	CASSLSQGAAYEQYF
TRBV19	-	TRBJ2-7	-	TGTGCCAGTAGTATGGCAGGCGGCGGCGAGCAGTACTTC	CASSMAGGGEQYF
TRBV9	TRBD1	TRBJ1-5	-	TGTGCCAGCGGGGGACAGTTTAATCAGCCCCAGCATTTT	CASGGQFNQPQHF
TRBV29-1	TRBD2	TRBJ2-3	-	TGCAGCGTTGAGGTTAGCGGGGGATTGGATACGCAGTATTTT	CSVEVSGGLDTQYF
TRBV29-1	-	TRBJ1-1	-	TGCAGCGGGGAGGGGGGGTACGCCACTGAAGCTTTCTTT	CSGEGGYATEAFF
TRBV2	TRBD1	TRBJ1-5	-	TGTGCCAGCAGGGAAGGGACAGGGGGGAGTCAGCCCCAGCATTTT	CASREGTGGSQPQHF
TRBV27	-	TRBJ2-2	-	TGTGCCAGCCTCGATAGGGGTACTACCGGGGAGCTGTTTTTT	CASLDRGTTGELFF
TRBV19	TRBD1	TRBJ1-1	-	TGTGCCACGGGGCGGGACAGGGTAATGAACACTGAAGCTTTCTTT	CATGRDRVMNTEAFF
TRBV12-3/TRBV12-4	-	TRBJ2-1	-	TGTGCCAGCAGTTTCGTCGGGACCGCCTACAATGAGCAGTTCTTC	CASSFVGTAYNEQFF
TRBV7-9	TRBD2	TRBJ2-5	once	TGTGCCAGCAGTCAGGCGGGAGGTCAAGAGACCCAGTACTTC	CASSQAGGQETQYF
TRBV4-2	-	TRBJ1-1	once	TGTGCCAGCAGCCAACGGATTATGAACACTGAAGCTTTCTTT	CASSQRIMNTEAFF
TRBV19	-	TRBJ1-5	-	TGTGCCAGTACCAGCCGGGGCGGGAGCAATCAGCCCCAGCATTTT	CASTSRGGSNQPQHF
TRBV29-1	TRBD1	TRBJ2-1	-	TGCAGCGGGTTGGACAGGGACTACAATGAGCAGTTCTTC	CSGLDRDYNEQFF